A selection of T cell receptor beta chains follows, all from one sample in a study of blood T cells in healthy people across ages. A single record per CDR3 protein comes from TCRdb applying MiXCR to the 5' RACE reads. The table shows 700,000 to 800,000 distinct CDR3 sequences, with roughly 41% occurring only once. Material for sequencing was blood. These receptors were collected from a woman between 55 and 75 years old in good health. CDR3s include the opening cysteine and the closing phenylalanine or tryptophan. The D gene is left open where the match is weak. Not every row has a clone size; where given, it reads once, few, many or a size class.

J gene: TRBJ2-3; V gene: TRBV5-1; D gene: TRBD1; clone size: few; CDR3 DNA: TGCGCCAGCAGCTGGGACAGGGCCCCTACAGATACGCAGTATTTT; CDR3 protein: CASSWDRAPTDTQYF
J gene: TRBJ1-1; V gene: TRBV6-2/TRBV6-3; D gene: TRBD1; clone size: NA; CDR3 DNA: TGTGCCAGCAGGTCGGAACAGGGGAGGACTGAAGCTTTCTTT; CDR3 protein: CASRSEQGRTEAFF
J gene: TRBJ2-3; V gene: TRBV7-6; D gene: TRBD2; clone size: many; CDR3 DNA: TGTGCCAGCAGCCCGGGACTAGCGGGGGGGAATTCCCTTACAGATACGCAGTATTTT; CDR3 protein: CASSPGLAGGNSLTDTQYF
J gene: TRBJ2-7; V gene: TRBV9; D gene: TRBD1; clone size: NA; CDR3 DNA: TGTGCCAGCAGCCCAGTGGCGGGACAGGGGCTCTACGAGCAGTACTTC; CDR3 protein: CASSPVAGQGLYEQYF
J gene: TRBJ2-6; V gene: TRBV20-1; D gene: NA; clone size: few; CDR3 DNA: TGCAGTGTCCTAGAAGGGGGATCTGGGGCCAACGTCCTGACTTTC; CDR3 protein: CSVLEGGSGANVLTF
J gene: TRBJ2-3; V gene: TRBV10-3; D gene: NA; clone size: NA; CDR3 DNA: TGTGCCATCAAAGATGAGAAGAGGGAGAACCTCGATACGCAGTATTTT; CDR3 protein: CAIKDEKRENLDTQYF
J gene: TRBJ2-4; V gene: TRBV2; D gene: TRBD1; clone size: NA; CDR3 DNA: TGTGCCAGCAGCGGAACAGGGGGCCAATTCGACCTAGCCAAAAACATTCAGTACTTC; CDR3 protein: CASSGTGGQFDLAKNIQYF
J gene: TRBJ2-1; V gene: TRBV4-2; D gene: TRBD2; clone size: NA; CDR3 DNA: TGTGCCAGCAGCCAACCTAGCGGGAGGTACAATGAGCAGTTCTTC; CDR3 protein: CASSQPSGRYNEQFF
J gene: TRBJ2-1; V gene: TRBV25-1; D gene: TRBD1; clone size: NA; CDR3 DNA: TGTGCCAGCAGTGAAACGACAGGGCCCGGCAATGAGCAGTTCTTC; CDR3 protein: CASSETTGPGNEQFF
J gene: TRBJ2-5; V gene: TRBV3-1; D gene: TRBD1; clone size: NA; CDR3 DNA: TGTGCCAGCAGCCAGAGGGACAGAAACAATGAGCAGTACTTC; CDR3 protein: CASSQRDRNNEQYF
J gene: TRBJ2-3; V gene: TRBV20-1; D gene: NA; clone size: few; CDR3 DNA: TGCAGTGCTAGAGTTTGGGTTAGCACAGATACGCAGTATTTT; CDR3 protein: CSARVWVSTDTQYF
J gene: TRBJ2-1; V gene: TRBV10-3; D gene: TRBD1; clone size: many; CDR3 DNA: TGTGCCATCAGTGAAAGGGACAGGGAAGAGGATGAGCAGTTCTTC; CDR3 protein: CAISERDREEDEQFF